This T cell receptor (beta chain) was sequenced during a study of cytomegalovirus exposure and HLA in healthy donors. Study findings and constraints: A cluster of highly shared sequence variants was likely a sequencing artifact.

Notes on this clone: Its target is unknown.

Both 60 Vbeta primers and 13 Jbeta primers went into the PCR. Data came from immunoSEQ multiplex PCR; TCRdb stores just in-frame clones and leaves some out. The data contain around 300,000 clones, roughly two thirds of them seen just once; the ten biggest clones take up approximately 2.1%. Germline CDR1 is SGHRS and CDR2 is YFSETQ. The V end lost 1 base, the J end lost 2 bases, and 8 bases lay between the germline ends. The CDR3 has 14 residues. The clonotype comes from a female donor in good health and CMV-seronegative. The sequencing sample was made of PBMCs. This chain uses TRBV5-1 with TRBJ2-3; TRBD1 might be the D (5 bases). This CDR3 reads CASSLNRITDTQYF. The DNA for the CDR3 is TGCGCCAGCAGCTTGAACAGGATCACAGATACGCAGTATTTT.